The next 16 T cell receptor beta chains were all read from a single sample in a study of cytomegalovirus exposure and HLA in healthy donors. The PCR used 60 Vbeta and 13 Jbeta primers. Data came from immunoSEQ multiplex PCR; TCRdb stores just in-frame clones and leaves some out. The sample includes some 150,000 clones, roughly 80% seen only once; the top ten take roughly 4.6%. Sequencing was carried out using PBMCs. Every receptor here comes from a woman between 50 and 59 years old in good health and CMV-seronegative.

J is TRBJ2-1 and V is TRBV10-3; 10 positions match TRBD2. Germline V gene sequence: CDR1 ENHRY, CDR2 SYGVKD. The length of the CDR3 is 17 residues. V was clipped by 4 bases and J by 6 bases; unmatched bases: 12. CDR3 sequence (DNA): TGTGCCATCAGTGGCTCGGTGAGCGGGGGGGCCGGCAATGAGCAGTTCTTC. Encoded protein: CAISGSVSGGAGNEQFF.

The chain recombines TRBV19 with TRBJ1-2; D is possibly TRBD1 (5 bases). Looked up from germline, CDR1 is LNHDA and CDR2 is SQIVND (reference sequence). The CDR3 is made up of 12 amino acids. V shed 1 base and J shed 9 bases, with 9 bases lying between them. The CDR3 region is CASSIADSRYTF. DNA of the CDR3: TGTGCCAGTAGTATAGCCGACAGCCGCTACACCTTC.

J is TRBJ2-6 and V is TRBV27; 8 positions agree with TRBD1. V gave up 9 bases and J gave up 1 base; unmatched junction bases: 8. The V gene's germline CDR1 is MNHEY and CDR2 SMNVEV (reference sequence). This CDR3 is built from 16 residues. The CDR3 DNA is TGTGCCAGTAGGGACAGGATGACGTCTGGGGCCAACGTCCTGACTTTC. It yields the protein CASRDRMTSGANVLTF.

The CDR3 spells CASSAIPGTSGLSSYNEQFF. CDR3 in DNA: TGTGCCAGCAGTGCCATTCCCGGGACTAGCGGGTTGAGCTCCTACAATGAGCAGTTCTTC. This sequence joins TRBV2 and TRBJ2-1, with 12 bases lining up with TRBD2. Trimming cost V 4 bases and J 0 bases; bases outside gene matches: 13. The CDR3 is made up of 20 amino acids. In germline, CDR1 is SNHLY, CDR2 FYNNEI.

This chain links TRBV6-1 with TRBJ1-1; D perhaps matches TRBD1 (6 bases). Per germline, CDR1 MNHNS and CDR2 SASEGT. V dropped 1 base and J dropped 6 bases, with 18 bases sitting between them. The CDR3 is 16 residues long. This chain's CDR3 is CASSEGGGRGYAEAFF. CDR3 nucleotide sequence: TGTGCCAGCAGTGAAGGGGGTGGCAGGGGTTATGCTGAAGCTTTCTTT.

V gene TRBV5-5 combines with J gene TRBJ2-2; D remains unclear. Trimming pared 1 base from V and 2 bases from J, leaving 9 bases between. There are 15 residues in the CDR3. Germline V gene sequence: CDR1 SGHKS, CDR2 YYEKEE (reference sequence). CDR3 sequence: CASSLWIANTGELFF. CDR3 in DNA: TGTGCCAGCAGCTTGTGGATAGCTAACACCGGGGAGCTGTTTTTT.

The gene calls are TRBV25-1 and TRBJ2-5; D possibly corresponds to TRBD2 (8 bases). TRBJ2-7 matches the DNA end more closely, so the J call is doubtful. CDR3 size: 16 residues. Germline V gene lookup returns CDR1 MGHDK and CDR2 SYGVNS. The CDR3 DNA reads as TGTGCCAGCAGTGAATACAGGACAGGAGGGACTAGCGAGCAGTACTTC. This gives the protein CASSEYRTGGTSEQYF.

This chain connects TRBV7-6 to TRBJ1-2; D is possibly TRBD1 (5 bases). CDR1 and CDR2 from the germline V gene are SGHVS and FNYEAQ. This CDR3 comprises 14 residues. Trimming left V 4 bases short and J 8 bases short, with 17 bases between. CDR3 amino acids: CASSSDGGTRGYTF. CDR3 nucleotide sequence: TGTGCCAGCAGCTCCGACGGGGGGACTCGGGGCTACACCTTC.

The chain carries TRBV18 and TRBJ2-7; D may be TRBD1 (6 bases). V lost 1 base to trimming and J lost 1 base, with 8 bases between them. The germline V gene encodes CDR1 KGHSH and CDR2 LQKENI. The CDR3 loop spans 14 amino acids. The CDR3 spells CASSPRQESYEQYF. CDR3 in DNA: TGTGCCAGCTCACCACGACAGGAATCCTACGAGCAGTACTTC.

The chain links TRBV21-1 to TRBJ2-3; the table gives TRBD1 as D, unverified against the DNA. TRBV21-1 is termed a pseudogene. This CDR3 has 20 amino acids. The CDR3 sequence: CASRDPSSRTGTGFTDTQYF. As DNA, the CDR3 is TGTGCCAGCAGGGACCCCTCGAGCCGCACCGGGACAGGGTTCACAGATACGCAGTATTTT.

V and J are TRBV9 and TRBJ2-5; 9 bases fit TRBD2. J lost 1 base, V lost 4 bases, and 8 bases had no gene match. From germline, CDR1 is SGDLS and CDR2 YYNGEE. This CDR3 region has 16 residues. The CDR3 sequence is CASSPRGGAGQETQYF. The CDR3 DNA reads TGTGCCAGCAGCCCCCGCGGGGGGGCCGGCCAAGAGACCCAGTACTTC.

The V call is TRBV29-1, the J call TRBJ2-2; 7 positions agree with TRBD1. Germline loops: CDR1 SQVTM, CDR2 ANQGSEA. V lost 6 bases and J lost 7; bases outside the gene matches: 8. The CDR3 totals 13 residues. CDR3 loop: CSVGQTLNGELFF. CDR3 DNA: TGCAGCGTGGGACAGACACTCAACGGGGAGCTGTTTTTT.

The genes are TRBV4-2 and TRBJ2-7, with D perhaps TRBD1 (6 bases). Germline-derived CDR1 and CDR2 are LGHNA and YNFKEQ. Trimming left V 1 base short and J 3 bases short, with 13 bases between. The CDR3 consists of 15 residues. CDR3 residues: CASSQVLRDNYEQYF. The CDR3 DNA is TGTGCCAGCAGCCAAGTCCTCCGGGACAACTACGAGCAGTACTTC.

CDR3 residues: CASSQGTGLKEKLFF. CDR3 bases: TGTGCCAGCAGCCAAGGGACAGGGCTAAAGGAAAAACTGTTTTTT. The chain has TRBV7-2 and TRBJ1-4; 9 nucleotides align to TRBD1. The CDR3 is made up of 15 amino acids. Germline lookup yields CDR1 SGHTA and CDR2 FQGNSA. The V and J ends lost 5 bases and 8 bases, in that order; junction bases with no gene match: 9. Full variable domain (rest looked up from reference TRBV7-2 and TRBJ1-4): GAGVSQSPSNKVTEKGKDVELRCDPISGHTALYWYRQSLGQGLEFLIYFQGNSAPDKSGLPSDRFSAERTGGSVSTLTIQRTQQEDSAVYLCASSQGTGLKEKLFFGSGTQLSVL.

CDR3 sequence (DNA): TGCGCCAGCAGCCAGACACCCCGGGACACGCTAGAAGCTTTCTTT. This encodes CASSQTPRDTLEAFF. The chain links TRBV4-3 to TRBJ1-1; D may be TRBD1 (6 bases). The CDR3 consists of 15 residues. V lost 3 bases and J 8 bases, leaving 19 bases between the germline ends. Germline V gene data show CDR1 as LGHNA and CDR2 as YSLEER.

This clone was detected only a few times. This rearrangement joins TRBV2 to TRBJ2-7; D might be TRBD2 (5 bases). The V gene lost 5 bases and the J gene lost 3 bases, with 17 bases spanning the gap. In germline, CDR1 is SNHLY, CDR2 FYNNEI. The length of the CDR3 is 15 residues. CDR3: CASSLGNEGSYEQYF. The CDR3 nucleotides are TGTGCCAGCAGTTTGGGGAACGAGGGCAGCTACGAGCAGTACTTC.